This TCR beta chain was identified in a study of cytomegalovirus exposure and HLA in healthy donors (dated by TCRdb to the late 2010s). For the study in its entirety: According to an earlier analysis of 450 to 650 of the donors, roughly 180 million T cells yielded approximately 120 million unique TCR beta sequences and approximately 280 Gb of sequence data. Approximately 300 gigabases of sequencing data and roughly 81 million unique TCR sequences made up an early release that covered 640 HLA-typed donors. Among the approximately 420 genotyped donors, approximately 82% belonged to the genetic ancestry cluster associated with self-reported Caucasian donors. The study was designed to test whether signatures of past pathogen exposure could be identified by cataloging public T cell receptors. Using immunosequencing, the study profiled T cell repertoires from 640 or so subjects and related those repertoires to cytomegalovirus serostatus. Besides the first cohort of about 730 subjects, a separate validation cohort made up of about 120 different subjects was used. High-throughput TCR immunosequencing, statistical association of individual TCRs with disease status, and machine learning were combined to predict cytomegalovirus infection status. In a later analysis, previously published TCR beta repertoires from 666 donors were re-analyzed and high-resolution HLA genotyping was added so that TCR occurrence patterns could be studied. The later analysis used no new phenotypic data to find candidate immune exposures, relying instead on TCR beta sequences and their occurrence across donors. An earlier analysis of 500 to 650 of the donors applied high-throughput TCR beta sequencing to assess whether each TCR beta V gene segment acted as functional or pseudogenic. Alongside the repertoire data, information on donor age, sex, ethnicity and CMV serostatus was compiled. A later genetic analysis used genome-wide SNP genotypes for about 55% of the 666 donors, treating that subset as a discovery cohort. Every repertoire in the discovery cohort had been generated on one and the same sequencing platform. Both class I and class II loci were covered by HLA typing, at four-digit resolution. Typing coverage varied by locus: roughly 629-640 donors for A, B, C, DRB1 and DQB1; 500 to 550 for DQA1; 600 to 610 for DPA1; around 450 for DPB1. A handful of DR-DQ haplotypes were treated as single units for association and clustering because of strong linkage in the cohort. Across about 380 genotyped donors of the cohort, an average of roughly 230,000 unique TCR beta nucleotide sequences per donor were sequenced, and 15% to 20% of those sequences were non-productive.

The V and J ends are trimmed by 7 bases and 4 bases, leaving 8 bases between them. From cysteine to phenylalanine, the CDR3 is 12 amino acids long. Here the CDR3 DNA is all that survives: 36 bases in frame from base 1. Based on the germline V gene, the CDR1 and CDR2 sequences are MNHNS and SASEGT. Libraries were built with the immunoSEQ multiplex PCR assay. The multiplex PCR relied on a mix of 60 forward primers for TCR Vbeta segments and 13 reverse primers for TCR Jbeta segments. A multiplex PCR assay on genomic DNA amplified the CDR3 region of rearranged TCR beta genes. The amplified TCR beta libraries were sequenced on the Illumina HiSeq System as 87-base-pair reads. The authors' analysis ran thus. In a later analysis, tens of millions of unique TCR beta chains were counted across the 666 repertoires, and roughly 10 million of these chains were shared by at least two donors. Raw reads were error-corrected and collapsed into unique sequences with a nearest-neighbor algorithm that merged closely related sequences to remove PCR and sequencing errors. CDR3 sequences were aligned to IMGT reference sequences to assign V, D and J gene segments. Each retained sequence needed at least a six-nucleotide match to both a V gene segment and a J gene segment. Rearrangements were classified as productive when the CDR3 lacked stop codons and remained in frame with V and J, and all other rearrangements were classified as non-productive. Following IMGT convention, CDR3 was defined as the stretch from the second conserved V-encoded cysteine up to the conserved J-encoded phenylalanine. In an earlier analysis of approximately 590 of the donors, sequences lacking an unambiguous match to a single V gene segment were excluded. An earlier analysis of about 590 of the donors classified V segments as functional when productive rearrangements were above 56.7% and as segregating when the standard deviation between donors was above 5%. To diagnose cytomegalovirus status from the catalog of TCR beta chain sequences, a statistical classification framework was built. In a later analysis, TCR nucleotide sequences were compared against IMGT/GENE-DB human TR gene sequences so that V and J genes could be assigned. Using the TCRdist pipeline, a later analysis assigned CDR3 sequences along with most-parsimonious VDJ recombination scenarios. A later analysis defined each TCR beta chain by its CDR3 amino acid sequence plus V-gene family, and excluded reads lacking a unique V-gene family. To address suspected cross-contamination and a sequencing artifact, a later analysis removed roughly 640 highly shared, low-generation-probability nucleotide sequences. In a later analysis, a clonal expansion index was calculated for each public chain from normalized within-repertoire ranks of inferred template counts. In a later analysis, generation probabilities were computed using a VDJ recombination model fitted to out-of-frame rearrangements, and the results were checked against IGoR. In a later analysis, hypergeometric tests were used to score TCR-TCR, TCR-HLA and TCR-CMV co-occurrence, with a repertoire-size bias correction applied to TCR pairs. To estimate false discovery rates, a later analysis permuted the HLA or CMV assignments 20 times. In a later analysis, co-occurring TCRs were grouped using DBSCAN, with TCRdist sequence similarity added in when clustering inside HLA-allele-positive subsets. For co-occurrence clustering, repertoires with fewer than 30,000 or more than 120,000 public chains were excluded, along with about five repertoires with anomalous nucleotide sharing. TCRdb holds this immuneACCESS table with in-frame rearrangements only. Some clones are missing; in checked studies, unresolved V genes explain under half, and the rest has no known cause. Clonal size and the V and J genes are those of that table, whereas D and trimming came from the DNA. This sample is represented by some 75,000 clones; about 79% of them were singletons. The biggest ten clones account for 5.5% to 6% of the sample.

In total, roughly 710 healthy bone marrow donors made up the cohort. All cohort members were sampled while nominally healthy, although unrecorded immune exposures were likely present. The donor tested CMV seropositive, placing the donor among the 289 seropositive members of the cohort. Every donor gave a peripheral blood sample, and the peripheral blood mononuclear cells from that sample were used for TCR beta sequencing. Genomic DNA extraction from the blood cell samples was performed with the Qiagen DNeasy Blood Extraction Kit. On this clone: The antigen it binds to is not known. Nothing much larger sits one base from this clone, and base qualities are not available.

General conclusions and limits of the study: In an earlier analysis of about 600 of the donors, most TCR beta V segments appeared in productive rearrangements about 90% or about 30% of the time, broadly matching IMGT annotations. It was suggested by the authors that the approach could potentially be generalized to other disease states and immunological phenotypes. V-gene and J-gene trimming of TCR beta chains was associated with a missense DCLRE1C variant in a later genetic analysis, and the association was replicated in an independent cohort. Specific HLA alleles were associated with over 15,000 TCR beta sequences at a false discovery rate of 0.05 in a later analysis. In a later analysis, most CMV-associated TCR beta chains were found to appear HLA-restricted, with HLA associations seemingly driven largely by CMV exposure. Linkage disequilibrium might explain the correlated functional status among segregating V segments, but an unknown experimental factor could not be excluded. In a later analysis, TCR association rates were found to vary across HLA loci, with the most associated TCRs seen for DRB1 alleles and the fewest for HLA-C alleles. Only TCR beta chains were sequenced in this cohort, and the absence of alpha or paired-chain data limited detectable features. The classifier was reported to diagnose cytomegalovirus status with high specificity and sensitivity in both the original cohort and the validation cohort. The sequencing pipeline was judged likely to have produced a cluster of highly shared sequence variants as a technical artifact. Some IMGT-functional V segments, including TRBV6-2 and TRBV6-3, could not be distinguished by the 87-base-pair reads and were therefore excluded. CMV serostatus was the only immune exposure information available for the cohort. The study listed 164 TCR beta chains as associated with cytomegalovirus. A further reported finding was that TCR beta sequences accurately predicted the HLA-A and HLA-B alleles for most subjects in the first cohort. According to a later genetic analysis, donors in an Asian-associated ancestry cluster had fewer N-insertions in productive TCRs than the approximately 630-donor mean. When HLA alleles, especially DR and DQ, strongly co-occurred, TCR associations were difficult to assign to individual alleles. Presence/absence analyses assumed roughly uniform sequencing depth across donors, an assumption that may not hold. In vitro tests confirmed that three of the cytomegalovirus-associated TCR beta chains recognize cytomegalovirus antigens. In a later analysis, several top co-occurrence clusters were reported to appear linked to parvovirus B19, influenza, CMV and Epstein-Barr virus. Most TCR sequences were observed very rarely across donors, whereas some public TCRs were present in many individuals. Because some donors lacked HLA typing at each locus, the association tests relied only on the typed subset. Roughly 15 rarely observed V segments, including chromosome 9 orphons, were excluded from the earlier analysis of a few hundred of the donors because counts were too low. In a later analysis, HLA-associated TCR beta chains showed more clonal expansion and lower generation probabilities than non-associated chains that were equally common.

Sequencing was carried out using PBMCs. The receptor chain draws on TRBV6-1 and TRBJ2-1; the D gene remains uncertain. The clonotype originates from a young man in good health and CMV-seropositive. The CDR3: CASTTNYNEQFF. The nucleotide sequence reads as follows: TGTGCCAGCACTACCAATTACAATGAGCAGTTCTTC.